The 27 T cell receptor beta chains presented below share a single source sample, sequenced in a study of tumor-infiltrating lymphocytes in primary liver carcinoma. Scientists recovered RNA and DNA together from approximately 20-30 mg of unsorted bulk tissue. Starting material of around 460 ng total RNA yielded TCR beta cDNA via a constant-region primer. Modified slightly, ARM-PCR produced TCR beta libraries over three nested multiplex PCR rounds. Primers for the first two PCR rounds were TRBV1-TRBV30 forward primers and a C-beta reverse primer (about 9 cycles per round). TCRdb independently ran MiXCR on the multiplex PCR reads; one entry per CDR3 protein. The sample records approximately 190,000 distinct CDR3 sequences, around four fifths being singletons. The sequencing sample was made of tumor tissue from primary liver carcinoma. The receptors were gathered from a man aged 35 to 55 with primary liver carcinoma and hepatitis B virus infection.

Details on this clonotype: The missing conserved phenylalanine or tryptophan at the end of this CDR3 makes a read error likely. This chain connects TRBV2 to TRBJ2-3; D is possibly TRBD2 (5 bases). Trimming removed 6 bases from V and 0 bases from J, with 7 bases in between. The CDR3 runs 13 residues. The germline gives CDR1 SNHLY, CDR2 FYNNEI. CDR3 protein: CASRADSTDTQYV. CDR3 nucleotide sequence: TGTGCCAGCAGAGCGGACAGCACAGATACGCAGTATGTT.

The rearrangement uses TRBV14 and TRBJ1-1; TRBD1 might be the D (5 bases). CDR1 and CDR2 (germline): SGHDN, FVKESK. CDR3 length equals 14 residues. Trimming took 4 bases from V and 14 from J, leaving 23 bases between them. CDR3 bases: TGTGCCAGCAGCCCTTCGGACATGTTGGAAGCGGCCTTCTTT. Protein product: CASSPSDMLEAAFF.

Regarding this clonotype: One end of the junction is discordant with germline, which a read error may explain. The CDR3: CATQWSRSGANVMNF. The CDR3 coding sequence is TGTGCCACCCAGTGGTCGCGCTCTGGGGCCAACGTCATGAATTTC. V is TRBV11-2 and J is TRBJ2-6, with D perhaps matching TRBD1 (5 bases). Germline values: CDR1 SGHAT, CDR2 FQNNGV. The CDR3 has 15 amino acids.

Concerning this clonotype: A read error may produce the germline difference seen at one junction end. The chain is built from TRBV11-2 and TRBJ2-7; tentatively, D is TRBD1 (5 bases). The CDR3 totals 14 residues. The germline V gene encodes CDR1 SGHAT and CDR2 FQNNGV. The CDR3 loop is CASSSKGNSYVQYF. The CDR3 coding sequence is TGTGCCAGCAGCTCTAAGGGGAACTCCTACGTGCAGTACTTC.

This clonotype has a single count. At one of its ends the junction is not consistent with the germline gene, which may arise from a read error. This chain connects TRBV29-1 to TRBJ2-2; TRBD2 agrees at 9 bases. Germline loops: CDR1 SQVTM, CDR2 ANQGSEA. The CDR3 contains 15 residues. The CDR3 sequence is CSVGTSAANTGEMFF. The DNA for the CDR3 is TGCAGCGTTGGGACTAGCGCTGCGAACACCGGGGAGATGTTTTTC.

DNA for the CDR3: TGTGCCAGTAACCCAGGAGTAGCGGGAGCAGATACGCAGTATTTT. Translation gives CASNPGVAGADTQYF. V and J are TRBV6-5 and TRBJ2-3; TRBD2 matches at 9 bases. This CDR3 is built from 15 residues. V trimming: 9 bases; J trimming: 4 bases; junction bases outside the gene matches: 11. Germline V CDR1 and CDR2: MNHEY, SVGAGI.

A word on this clonotype: The junction differs from germline at one of its ends, possibly a read error. The CDR3 sequence: CAYAREVGGELFF. CDR3 sequence (DNA): TGTGCCTACGCGAGAGAAGTAGGGGGGGAACTGTTTTTT. V gene TRBV6-1 combines with J gene TRBJ2-2, with D perhaps matching TRBD2 (7 bases). Germline CDR1 and CDR2: MNHNS and SASEGT. The CDR3 is made up of 13 amino acids.

Comments on this clonotype: The CDR3 ends on some other residue instead of the conserved phenylalanine or tryptophan, so this is likely a read error. The chain uses TRBV5-6 and TRBJ2-5; 7 nucleotides match TRBD2. Per germline, CDR1 SGHDT and CDR2 YYEEEE. The CDR3 totals 16 residues. J was trimmed by 0 bases and V by 1 base; bases with no gene match: 6. CDR3 nucleotides: TGTGCCAGCAGCTTGAAAAGCGGGGTGCACCAAGAGACCCAGTACTAC. Encoded protein: CASSLKSGVHQETQYY.

Details on this clonotype: At one end the junction does not follow the germline gene, possibly because of a read error. This sequence joins TRBV5-6 and TRBJ1-1; no clear D gene. The CDR3 consists of 14 residues. The germline V gene has CDR1 SGHDT and CDR2 YYEEEE. The CDR3 sequence: CASRAIKQNTEAFF. Here the CDR3 DNA reads TGTGCCAGCAGGGCAATCAAGCAAAACACTGAAGCCTTCTTT.

Turning to this clonotype: This CDR3 is missing its conserved last phenylalanine or tryptophan, likely due to a read error. The V gene is TRBV6-1, the J gene TRBJ1-2, with TRBD1 as a possible D gene (5 bases). CDR1 and CDR2 (germline): MNHNS, SASEGT. The CDR3 extends over 15 amino acids. V was shortened by 3 bases and J by 10 bases, with 21 bases between the two germline ends. CDR3: CASSEGGLQGRAYTL. The CDR3 DNA reads TGTGCCAGCAGTGAGGGGGGACTCCAGGGCCGTGCCTACACCCTC.

This clonotype has a single count. V is TRBV10-2 and J is TRBJ2-3; D gene uncertain. V was trimmed by 7 bases and J by 6 bases, leaving 11 bases between them. The CDR3 extends over 12 amino acids. Per germline, CDR1 WSHSY and CDR2 SAAADI. CDR3 protein: CASIVYSDTQYF. CDR3 nucleotide sequence: TGCGCCAGCATTGTATACAGCGATACGCAGTATTTT.

This clonotype has just a few counts. One junction end disagrees with the germline gene, perhaps due to a read error. The chain combines TRBV28 with TRBJ1-4; D ambiguous. The CDR3 is 17 amino acids. In germline, CDR1 is MDHEN, CDR2 SYDVKM. DNA for the CDR3: TGTGTCAGCAGTTTTGGGGATAGATTTGCAACTAATGAAAAACTGTTTTTT. Translation: CVSSFGDRFATNEKLFF.

Points on this clonotype: The final CDR3 position lacks the conserved phenylalanine or tryptophan, pointing to a likely read error. Here the CDR3 reads CASSLGQRAEKLFL. Written as DNA, the CDR3 is TGTGCCAGCAGCCTCGGACAGAGGGCGGAAAAACTGTTTTTG. The chain joins TRBV11-2 to TRBJ1-4; a weak D match, TRBD1 (6 bases). The CDR3 spans 14 residues. In germline, CDR1 is SGHAT, CDR2 FQNNGV. V lost 5 bases, J lost 8 bases, and 15 bases lay in between.

The gene calls are TRBV6-5 and TRBJ1-6, with TRBD1 as a possible D gene (5 bases). Trimming left V 9 bases short and J 7 bases short, with 16 bases between. This CDR3 contains 14 residues. Germline V lookup: CDR1 MNHEY, CDR2 SVGAGI. CDR3 in amino acids: CASSRQDTNSPLHF. In DNA, the CDR3 is TGTGCCAGTAGTCGTCAGGACACAAATTCACCCCTCCACTTT.

Note on this clonotype: Without the conserved terminal phenylalanine or tryptophan, this CDR3 likely stems from a read error. The limits of the CDR3 on the DNA are not certain, so only TCRdb's listed CDR3 is given. V usage is TRBV11-1 and J usage is TRBJ2-7. The CDR3 is 12 residues long, ends included. The germline CDR1 and CDR2 sequences are SGHAT and FQDESV (reference sequence). The CDR3 protein is CATSWNSYEQYL.

Note on this clonotype: One end of the junction fails to match germline, which may point to a read error. In DNA, the CDR3 is TGCGCCAGCACCATTCCCGGGACTAGCGAGACCAAAAACATTCAGTACTTC. Protein product: CASTIPGTSETKNIQYF. The chain has TRBV11-1 and TRBJ2-4; 10 bases align to TRBD2. The CDR3 loop spans 17 amino acids. Germline CDR1 and CDR2: SGHAT and FQDESV (reference sequence).

This chain connects TRBV29-1 to TRBJ1-1, with D perhaps TRBD1 (5 bases). Germline lookup yields CDR1 SQVTM and CDR2 ANQGSEA. The CDR3 is 14 amino acids. The germline V and J ends were trimmed by 7 bases and 3 bases, with 18 bases remaining between them. The DNA for the CDR3 is TGCAGCGCCCCCAAACTGCTGGGGGACACTGAAGCTTTCTTT. This gives the protein CSAPKLLGDTEAFF.

With respect to this clonotype: Compared with germline, one end of the junction differs, possibly owing to a read error. This sequence joins TRBV6-6 and TRBJ2-2, with a possible D match to TRBD1 (8 bases). Germline V gene lookup returns CDR1 MNHNY and CDR2 SVGAGI (reference sequence). The CDR3 extends over 15 amino acids. CDR3 residues: CAGITGGANTGELFF. CDR3 coding DNA: TGTGCCGGCATTACAGGGGGGGCGAACACCGGGGAACTGTTTTTT.

For this clonotype: Mismatch with germline at one junction end may stem from a read error. This chain uses TRBV6-1 with TRBJ2-3; the D gene is possibly TRBD2 (5 bases). CDR3 length: 16 amino acids. Per germline, CDR1 MNHNS and CDR2 SASEGT. The CDR3 spells CASSEIGGRYTDAQYF. For the CDR3, the DNA is TGTGCCAGCAGTGAAATAGGAGGACGCTACACAGATGCGCAGTATTTT.

A note on this clonotype: Compared with germline, one end of the junction differs, possibly owing to a read error. The gene calls are TRBV5-1 and TRBJ1-2, with D hard to call. Germline V gene lookup returns CDR1 SGHRS and CDR2 YFSETQ. CDR3 length: 13 amino acids. Here the CDR3 reads CASSFLSDYGYTF. The CDR3 DNA sequence: TGCGCCAGCAGCTTTCTGTCGGACTATGGCTATACCTTC.

As regards this clonotype: A much larger clone is a single base away; this may be a read error. This rearrangement joins TRBV5-1 to TRBJ2-1, with D perhaps matching TRBD2 (5 bases). The V end was cut by 0 bases, the J end by 2 bases, with 15 bases between. From germline, CDR1 is SGHRS and CDR2 YFSETQ. The CDR3 is 17 residues long. CDR3 coding DNA: TGCGCCAGCAGCTTGGCTACCGGGATCGTCGCCTACAATGAGCAGTTCTTC. This sequence encodes CASSLATGIVAYNEQFF. Variable domain in full (rest from reference TRBV5-1 and TRBJ2-1): KAGVTQTPRYLIKTRGQQVTLSCSPISGHRSVSWYQQTPGQGLQFLFEYFSETQRNKGNFPGRFSGRQFSNSRSEMNVSTLELGDSALYLCASSLATGIVAYNEQFFGPGTRLTVL.

This clonotype appeared many times. The chain is built from TRBV5-1 and TRBJ1-2; D is unresolved. Looked up from germline, CDR1 is SGHRS and CDR2 is YFSETQ. Between the trimmed V and J ends, which lost 4 bases and 0 bases, there was a span of 4 bases. The CDR3 consists of 12 residues. The DNA of the CDR3 is TGCGCCAGCAGCGCATCTAACTATGGCTACACCTTC. It codes for CASSASNYGYTF.

Comment on this clonotype: Since no conserved phenylalanine or tryptophan closes the CDR3, a read error is the likely cause. The V call is TRBV9, the J call TRBJ1-1; D unresolved. The CDR3 runs 12 residues. CDR1 is SGDLS, CDR2 YYNGEE, per germline. The V gene lost 3 bases and the J gene lost 8 bases, with 11 bases spanning the gap. The CDR3 DNA sequence: TGTGCCAGCAGCGAAGTGGGCCCGGAAGCTTTCATT. The encoded protein is CASSEVGPEAFI.

The chain combines TRBV6-2 or TRBV6-3 with TRBJ2-7, with D tentatively TRBD1 or TRBD2 (6 bases each). The V end lost 6 bases, the J end lost 9 bases, and 24 bases lay between the germline ends. The CDR3 is 15 amino acids. Germline V CDR1 and CDR2: MNHEY, SVGEGT. The CDR3 loop reads CASRSYRDMDYMQYF. In DNA form, the CDR3 reads TGTGCCAGCAGGAGCTACCGGGACATGGACTACATGCAGTACTTC.

On this clonotype itself: The junction does not match germline at one end; this may be a read error. The chain joins TRBV12-3 or TRBV12-4 to TRBJ1-3, with D perhaps matching TRBD1 (5 bases). The length of the CDR3 is 16 residues. CDR3 sequence: CASQLGTEGTGNAIYF. The CDR3 nucleotides are TGTGCCAGCCAGCTCGGGACTGAAGGAACTGGAAACGCCATATATTTT.

This chain links TRBV11-2 with TRBJ2-6; no clear D gene. This CDR3 is built from 21 residues. Germline-derived CDR1 and CDR2 are SGHAT and FQNNGV. V dropped 5 bases and J dropped 2 bases, with 28 bases sitting between them. DNA for the CDR3: TGTGCCAGCAGCACGGGTGGAGACATGGGCATTTCCCTCACTGGGGCCAACGTCCTGACTTTC. Translating gives CASSTGGDMGISLTGANVLTF.

As to this clonotype: An end of the junction does not agree with germline; a read error may underlie this. This rearrangement joins TRBV29-1 to TRBJ2-5; D is unresolved. The CDR3 extends over 14 amino acids. CDR1 is SQVTM, CDR2 ANQGSEA, per germline. CDR3 sequence (DNA): TGCAGCGTTGAATTACCAGCAGCCCAAGAGACCCAGTATTTC. Its translation: CSVELPAAQETQYF.